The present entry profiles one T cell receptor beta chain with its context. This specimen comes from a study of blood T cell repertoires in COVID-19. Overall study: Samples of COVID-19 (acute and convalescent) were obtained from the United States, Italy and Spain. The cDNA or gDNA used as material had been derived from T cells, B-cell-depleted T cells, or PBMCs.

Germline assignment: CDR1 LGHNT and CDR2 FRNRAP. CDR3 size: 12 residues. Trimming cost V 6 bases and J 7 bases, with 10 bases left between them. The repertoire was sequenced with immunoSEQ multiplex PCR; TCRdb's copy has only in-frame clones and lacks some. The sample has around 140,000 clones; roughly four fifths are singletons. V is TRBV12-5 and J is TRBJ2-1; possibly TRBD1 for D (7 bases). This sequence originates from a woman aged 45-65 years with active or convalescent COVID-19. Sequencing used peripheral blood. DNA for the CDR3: TGTGCTAGTGGCGCAGGGGGGAATGAGCAGTTCTTC. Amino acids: CASGAGGNEQFF.